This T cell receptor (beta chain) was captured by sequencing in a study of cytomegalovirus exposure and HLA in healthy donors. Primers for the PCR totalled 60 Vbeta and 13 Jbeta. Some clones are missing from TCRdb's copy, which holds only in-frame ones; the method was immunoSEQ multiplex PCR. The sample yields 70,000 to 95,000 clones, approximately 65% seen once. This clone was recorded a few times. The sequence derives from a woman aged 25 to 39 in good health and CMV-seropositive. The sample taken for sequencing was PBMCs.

In DNA form, the CDR3 reads TGTGCCAGCAGTGATAGTTCCCTAGGCTACACCTTC. Translating it yields CASSDSSLGYTF. The rearrangement links TRBV6-1 to TRBJ1-2; no clear D. This CDR3 region has 12 residues. V was shortened by 3 bases and J by 8 bases, with 10 bases between the two germline ends. CDR1 is MNHNS, CDR2 SASEGT, per germline.